These 20 T cell receptor beta chains originate from one sample sequenced in a study of T cell clones after liver transplantation. These receptors are not linked to any known antigen. Sequencing of dividing CFSE-low cells from the MLR defined alloreactive TCRbeta sequences. Here immunoSEQ multiplex PCR was the method, and the copy in TCRdb shows in-frame clones only, minus some. The sample lists about 5,600 clones, about 32% occurring once. The sequencing input was CD4+ T cells from cultured PBMCs. Receptor source: a human patient who received a liver transplant. Some T cells may be provided by the graft donor.

This chain connects TRBV5-1 to TRBJ2-1; tentative D call: TRBD2 (6 bases). V lost 3 bases and J 10 bases, leaving 14 bases between the germline ends. This CDR3 has 13 amino acids. The germline V gene has CDR1 SGHRS and CDR2 YFSETQ. The CDR3 nucleotides are TGCGCCAGCAGCTCGTCGCTAGCGCGCGAGCAGTTCTTC. As protein: CASSSSLAREQFF. Complete variable domain (other parts from reference TRBV5-1 and TRBJ2-1): KAGVTQTPRYLIKTRGQQVTLSCSPISGHRSVSWYQQTPGQGLQFLFEYFSETQRNKGNFPGRFSGRQFSNSRSEMNVSTLELGDSALYLCASSSSLAREQFFGPGTRLTVL.

This sequence joins TRBV25-1 and TRBJ1-3, with D uncertain. The CDR3 runs to 13 residues. Germline V gene sequence: CDR1 MGHDK, CDR2 SYGVNS. Trimming stripped 0 bases from V and 4 bases from J, with 4 bases between. The CDR3 nucleotides read TGTGCCAGCAGTGAATATGTGGGAAACACCATATATTTT. Its protein is CASSEYVGNTIYF.

The table lists this clone with a count of one. The genes are TRBV6-1 and TRBJ1-1, with D maybe TRBD1 (5 bases). CDR1 and CDR2 from the germline V gene are MNHNS and SASEGT. The CDR3 consists of 15 residues. V was trimmed by 2 bases and J by 5 bases, leaving 15 bases between them. CDR3 region: CASSELFGRETEAFF. CDR3 nucleotide sequence: TGTGCCAGCAGTGAACTTTTTGGCAGGGAAACTGAAGCTTTCTTT.

V and J are TRBV23-1 and TRBJ1-2; no clear D. TRBV23-1 is an open reading frame whose function is uncertain. Between the trimmed V and J ends, which lost 1 base and 8 bases, there was a span of 14 bases. The CDR3 loop spans 14 amino acids. CDR3 DNA: TGCGCCAGCAGTCAATATGAGACGAGGCACGGCTACACCTTC. It yields the protein CASSQYETRHGYTF.

This clone appeared a few times. This chain uses TRBV2 with TRBJ2-4; D not certain. The V end lost 7 bases, the J end lost 0 bases, and 13 bases lay between the germline ends. Germline V gene data show CDR1 as SNHLY and CDR2 as FYNNEI. The CDR3 totals 15 residues. The CDR3: CASNLEVAAKNIQYF. The DNA of the CDR3 is TGTGCCAGCAATTTAGAGGTGGCAGCCAAAAACATTCAGTACTTC. Drawing the rest from reference TRBV2 and TRBJ2-4, the complete variable domain is EPEVTQTPSHQVTQMGQEVILRCVPISNHLYFYWYRQILGQKVEFLVSFYNNEISEKSEIFDDQFSVERPDGSNFTLKIRSTKLEDSAMYFCASNLEVAAKNIQYFGAGTRLSVL.

The V and J genes are TRBV29-1 and TRBJ1-2, with D perhaps TRBD1 (6 bases). Trimming removed 6 bases from V and 4 bases from J, with 21 bases in between. There are 15 residues in the CDR3. The V gene's germline CDR1 is SQVTM and CDR2 ANQGSEA. The CDR3 region has the DNA TGCAGCGTCCCCCGGGGGCAGGGAGGGGGCTATGGCTACACCTTC. Its protein is CSVPRGQGGGYGYTF.

This clone was seen more than once but under ten times. The rearrangement uses TRBV5-1 and TRBJ1-2; 7 nucleotides align to TRBD1. The CDR3 covers 13 residues. Germline values: CDR1 SGHRS, CDR2 YFSETQ. The V and J ends lost 1 base and 4 bases, in that order; junction bases with no gene match: 1. The DNA for the CDR3 is TGCGCCAGCAGCTTGTACAGGGGCTATGGCTACACCTTC. It codes for CASSLYRGYGYTF.

V gene TRBV21-1 combines with J gene TRBJ2-6; the table's D call, TRBD1, was not checked against the DNA. TRBV21-1 is a pseudogene. The CDR3 consists of 16 residues. Here the CDR3 reads CASSIAGGSGANVLTF. CDR3 DNA sequence: TGTGCCAGCAGCATAGCAGGGGGCTCTGGGGCCAACGTCCTGACTTTC.

This clone was seen a handful of times. The chain links TRBV5-6 to TRBJ1-5, with D tentatively TRBD1 (5 bases). Germline-derived CDR1 and CDR2 are SGHDT and YYEEEE. This CDR3 region has 15 residues. The V end lost 3 bases, the J end lost 3 bases, and 13 bases lay between the germline ends. CDR3 sequence reads: CASSYRWANNQPQHF. The CDR3 DNA is TGTGCCAGCAGCTACAGGTGGGCTAACAATCAGCCCCAGCATTTT.

The chain uses TRBV28 and TRBJ1-4; TRBD1 aligns across 11 bases. CDR3 length: 16 amino acids. Germline V gene lookup returns CDR1 MDHEN and CDR2 SYDVKM. V lost 6 bases, J lost 4 bases, and 7 bases stayed unmatched. CDR3 sequence reads: CASSLGQGASNEKLFF. CDR3 DNA sequence: TGTGCCAGCAGCCTCGGACAGGGGGCCAGTAATGAAAAACTGTTTTTT.

This clone rates as medium-sized. The chain has TRBV7-2 and TRBJ2-5; no clear D gene. This CDR3 contains 14 residues. The V end lost 5 bases, the J end lost 1 base, and 11 bases lay between the germline ends. Germline V lookup: CDR1 SGHTA, CDR2 FQGNSA. The CDR3, as DNA: TGTGCCAGCAGCGCCGGCGGTTTCCAAGAGACCCAGTACTTC. Translated: CASSAGGFQETQYF.

The V call is TRBV5-1, the J call TRBJ2-2; unclear D gene. The CDR3 has 12 residues. Trimming removed 1 base from V and 2 bases from J, with 0 bases in between. In germline, CDR1 is SGHRS, CDR2 YFSETQ. This CDR3 reads CASSLNTGELFF. CDR3 coding DNA: TGCGCCAGCAGCTTGAACACCGGGGAGCTGTTTTTT.

The chain is built from TRBV11-3 and TRBJ1-4; tentatively, D is TRBD1 (6 bases). V was cut by 0 bases and J by 11 bases, with 10 bases left in between. Looked up from germline, CDR1 is SGHNT and CDR2 is YENEEA. The length of the CDR3 is 13 residues. The DNA for the CDR3 is TGTGCCAGCAGCTTAGATCGGGGGGGCAAACTGTTTTTT. This encodes CASSLDRGGKLFF.

J is TRBJ2-4 and V is TRBV19; D call uncertain. Germline V lookup: CDR1 LNHDA, CDR2 SQIVND (reference sequence). The CDR3 loop spans 13 amino acids. V was cut by 10 bases and J by 0 bases, with 10 bases left in between. The CDR3: CATAGLAKNIQYF. As DNA, the CDR3 is TGTGCCACCGCAGGATTAGCCAAAAACATTCAGTACTTC.

This clone was seen more than once but under ten times. V and J are TRBV5-8 and TRBJ2-7; D is undetermined. The CDR3 spans 15 residues. Between the trimmed V and J ends, which lost 0 bases and 2 bases, there was a span of 12 bases. CDR1 is SGHTS, CDR2 YDEGEE, per germline. The CDR3 DNA reads TGTGCCAGCAGCTTGGGGCCGCGTAAAGCCTACGAGCAGTACTTC. Its translation is CASSLGPRKAYEQYF.

This clone was seen a few times. Here the CDR3 reads CASSRGDRAQETQYF. CDR3 nucleotides: TGTGCCAGCAGCCGCGGGGACAGGGCACAAGAGACCCAGTACTTC. The chain employs TRBV28 and TRBJ2-5; TRBD1 agrees at 9 bases. This CDR3 spans 15 amino acids. Unmatched junction bases numbered 7, after V lost 6 bases and J lost 2 bases. In germline, CDR1 is MDHEN, CDR2 SYDVKM.

This clone was observed a handful of times. The gene calls are TRBV10-1 and TRBJ2-3; 9 bases align to TRBD2. Germline V gives CDR1 WNHNN, CDR2 SYGVQD (reference sequence). Trimming removed 3 bases from V and 4 bases from J; junction bases left unmatched: 5. The CDR3 spans 15 residues. The CDR3 DNA is TGCGCCAGCAGTGAATCCGGCGGGAGGGCAGATACGCAGTATTTT. Its protein is CASSESGGRADTQYF.

This clone is deemed medium-sized. The chain couples TRBV19 to TRBJ2-7; tentatively, D is TRBD1 (6 bases). CDR3 length equals 14 residues. Germline CDR1 reads LNHDA; CDR2 reads SQIVND (reference sequence). Trimming removed 5 bases at V and 7 bases at J, with 18 bases between. The CDR3 region is CASSQTAKGGEQYF. The CDR3 coding sequence is TGTGCCAGTAGTCAGACAGCGAAAGGGGGAGAGCAGTACTTC.

The CDR3 DNA is TGTGCCAGCATGGGACCCCGGAAGACCCAGTACTTC. As protein: CASMGPRKTQYF. This chain links TRBV6-5 with TRBJ2-5; D is tentatively TRBD1 or TRBD2 (5 bases each). There are 12 residues in the CDR3. Germline V CDR1 and CDR2: MNHEY, SVGAGI. Trimming removed 7 bases at V and 6 bases at J, with 12 bases between.

This chain joins TRBV19 and TRBJ1-5, with TRBD1 as a possible D gene (5 bases). Germline V gene data show CDR1 as LNHDA and CDR2 as SQIVND (reference sequence). V gave up 10 bases and J gave up 2 bases, with 15 bases separating them. The CDR3 is 14 residues long. CDR3 DNA: TGTGCCACCGGTAAGAGGGGAGGCAATCAGCCCCAGCATTTT. Amino acids: CATGKRGGNQPQHF.